The T cell receptor beta chain under discussion was sequenced for a study of response to subunit inactivated influenza vaccine (dated 2018 in TCRdb). For context, the study as a whole: Deep quantitative profiling of the T cell receptor repertoire was used in the study to follow responses to a trivalent subunit inactivated influenza vaccine.

Library creation used RT-PCR. Instrument on record: Illumina HiSeq 2500. TCRdb reran the public reads through fastp at Q25 and MiXCR, keeping productive beta chains. Rows merge per CDR3 protein into single entries with the most common DNA and genes. In all, the sample holds around 580,000 distinct CDR3 sequences, and roughly 10% of those were seen once. Clones ranked in the top ten supply roughly 10% of the sample. Broader findings and caveats from the paper: The authors suggested that each seasonal influenza vaccination may recruit only a limited number of new T cells.

Counted from cysteine to phenylalanine, this CDR3 has 12 amino acids. Of all the DNA, just the CDR3 is kept, 36 bases in frame from base 1. Trimming costs V 2 bases and J 8 bases, and their ends lie 7 bases apart. CDR1 ENHRY and CDR2 SYGVKD are derived from the germline V gene. This clonotype was seen a handful of times. Its cognate antigen has yet to be identified. No qualities accompany the bases; no much larger clone lies one base away. This material consisted of PBMCs from blood, taken on the day of vaccination. The V and J segments used are TRBV10-3 and TRBJ2-1; the D gene assignment is ambiguous. This TCR derives from a man aged 50 or older who received an inactivated influenza vaccine. Donor details come from another sample of the same person, matched by shared clones. Read as DNA, the sequence is TGTGCCATCAGTGAGGGTGCCGATGAGCAGTTCTTC. This yields the protein CAISEGADEQFF.